This T cell receptor beta chain was sequenced in a study of PD-L1 blockade in urothelial cancer. Study as a whole: Patients' atezolizumab regimen, 1,200 mg intravenously every 3 weeks, began at some point between 2014 and 2015.

On this clone itself: The antigen is undetermined.

CDR1 is SGHRS and CDR2 is YFSETQ in the germline V gene. CDR3 length equals 21 residues. The trim removed 4 bases at V and 5 bases at J, leaving 22 bases unmatched. Sequencing used immunoSEQ multiplex PCR; TCRdb keeps in-frame clones, though not all of them. The sample contains tens of thousands of clones, about 80% of which appear only once. Study-level findings and limits: A below-median TCR clonality in blood before treatment predicted better survival.

The chain uses TRBV5-1 and TRBJ2-5, with 14 bases matching TRBD2. The sequences come from PBMCs, collected around atezolizumab (anti-PD-L1) treatment. This TCR was sampled from a man between 65 and 85 years old with urothelial cancer. DNA for the CDR3: TGCGCCAGCAGCATCAGCTGGGCAGGGGGAAGACTAGCGGGAGGGCCTGAGACCCAGTACTTC. Translation gives CASSISWAGGRLAGGPETQYF.